This T cell receptor (beta chain) was profiled in a study of blood T cell repertoires in COVID-19. V lost 3 bases and J lost 1, with 7 bases in between. The CDR3 consists of 14 residues. Germline V lookup: CDR1 LGHDT, CDR2 YNNKEL (reference sequence). Using immunoSEQ multiplex PCR, the repertoire was profiled, and TCRdb retains in-frame clones only, with some absent. The sample carries around 250,000 clones, 70% to 90% recorded once. The sample comprised PBMCs or T cells enriched from blood (not recorded which). The rearrangement links TRBV3-1 (or the pseudogene TRBV3-2) to TRBJ1-5, with D possibly TRBD1 on 5 matching bases. This TCR was recovered from a man aged 50 or older who had been exposed to COVID-19. The CDR3 reads CASSQRQSNQPQHF. CDR3 in DNA: TGTGCCAGCAGCCAGCGACAGAGCAATCAGCCCCAGCATTTT.